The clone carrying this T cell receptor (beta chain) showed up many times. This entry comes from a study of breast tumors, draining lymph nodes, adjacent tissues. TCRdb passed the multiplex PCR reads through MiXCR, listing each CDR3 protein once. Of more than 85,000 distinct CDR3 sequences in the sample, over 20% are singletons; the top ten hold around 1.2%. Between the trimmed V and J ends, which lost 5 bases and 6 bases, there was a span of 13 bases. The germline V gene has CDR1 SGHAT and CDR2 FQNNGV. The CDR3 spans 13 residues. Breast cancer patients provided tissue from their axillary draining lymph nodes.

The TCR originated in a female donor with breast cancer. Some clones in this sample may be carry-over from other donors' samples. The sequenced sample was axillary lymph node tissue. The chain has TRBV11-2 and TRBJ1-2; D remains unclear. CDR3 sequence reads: CASSDGLTDGYTF. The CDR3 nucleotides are TGTGCCAGCAGCGATGGGTTAACTGATGGCTACACCTTC.